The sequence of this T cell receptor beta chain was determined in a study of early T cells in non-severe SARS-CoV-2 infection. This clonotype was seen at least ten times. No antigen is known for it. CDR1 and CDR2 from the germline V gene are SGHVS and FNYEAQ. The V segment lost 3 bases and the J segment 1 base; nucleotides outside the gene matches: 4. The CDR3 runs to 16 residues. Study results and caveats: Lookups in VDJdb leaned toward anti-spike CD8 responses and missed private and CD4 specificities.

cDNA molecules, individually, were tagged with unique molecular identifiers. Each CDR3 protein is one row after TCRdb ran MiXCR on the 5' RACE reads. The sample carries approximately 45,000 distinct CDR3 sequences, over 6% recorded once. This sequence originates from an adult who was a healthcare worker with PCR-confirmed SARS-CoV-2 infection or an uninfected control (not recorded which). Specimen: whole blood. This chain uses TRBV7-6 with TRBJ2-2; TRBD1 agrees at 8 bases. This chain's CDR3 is CASSLSGGWNTGELFF. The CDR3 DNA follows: TGTGCCAGCAGCTTGTCAGGGGGCTGGAACACCGGGGAGCTGTTTTTT.